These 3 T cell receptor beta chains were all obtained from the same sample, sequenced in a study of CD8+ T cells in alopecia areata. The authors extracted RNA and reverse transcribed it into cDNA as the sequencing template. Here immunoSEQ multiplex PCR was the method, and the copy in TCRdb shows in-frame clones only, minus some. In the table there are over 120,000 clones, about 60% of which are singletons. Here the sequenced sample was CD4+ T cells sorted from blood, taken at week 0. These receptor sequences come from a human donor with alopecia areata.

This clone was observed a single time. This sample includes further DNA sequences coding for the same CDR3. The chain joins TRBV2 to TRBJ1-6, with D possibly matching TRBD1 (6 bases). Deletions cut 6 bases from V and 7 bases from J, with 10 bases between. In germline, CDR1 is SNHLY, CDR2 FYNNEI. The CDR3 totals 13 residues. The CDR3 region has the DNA TGTGCCAGCAGCCCGCAGGGGAATTCACCCCTCCACTTT. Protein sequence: CASSPQGNSPLHF.

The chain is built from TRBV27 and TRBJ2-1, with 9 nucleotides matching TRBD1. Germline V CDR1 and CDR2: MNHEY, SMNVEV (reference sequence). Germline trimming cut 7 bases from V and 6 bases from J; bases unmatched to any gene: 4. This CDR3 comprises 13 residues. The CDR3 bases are TGTGCCAGCACCATGACAGGGGGCAATGAGCAGTTCTTC. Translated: CASTMTGGNEQFF.

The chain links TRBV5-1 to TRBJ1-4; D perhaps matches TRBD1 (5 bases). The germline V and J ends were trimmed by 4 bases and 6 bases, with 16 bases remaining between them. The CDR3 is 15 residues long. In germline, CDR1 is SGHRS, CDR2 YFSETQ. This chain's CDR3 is CASSRGGDFDEKLFF. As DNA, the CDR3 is TGCGCCAGCAGCCGTGGTGGGGACTTCGATGAAAAACTGTTTTTT.